Listed below are T cell receptor beta chains from one sample, sequenced in a study of blood T cell repertoires in COVID-19. Data came from immunoSEQ multiplex PCR; TCRdb stores just in-frame clones and leaves some out. The profile shows about 250,000 clones, roughly 84% of them singletons. Material: peripheral blood. The receptors were sampled from a woman in her thirties or forties who had recovered from COVID-19. Both conserved end residues are part of each CDR3.

v_call cdr3_aa
TRBV7-9 CASSTGQITNEKLFF
TRBV6-5 CASSYLRETDTQYF
TRBV6-5 CASRTEVGRNEQFF
TRBV7-2 CASSSQTGDQDQPQHF
TRBV12-3/TRBV12-4 CASRRRVTDTQYF
TRBV5-1 CASRRDSSTDTQYF
TRBV12-5 CASGLVPGTVWF
TRBV6-5 CASIWSSGANVLTF
TRBV27 CASGTQGFTGELFF
TRBV7-3 CASSSLAASSYEQYF
TRBV18 CASSPPRTGNYEQYF
TRBV5-8 CASSLAGSNTGELFF
TRBV18 CASSPNGQLASYEQYF
TRBV6-6 CASSYAGASYEQYF
TRBV7-3 CASSSWTSGRFGFDEQYF
TRBV5-4 CASSLYVRSYEQYF
TRBV3-1/TRBV3-2 CASSRTGGNTEAFF
TRBV5-1 CASSLADRNNSPLHF
TRBV6-1 CASSERGPGDTQYF
TRBV27 CASSLFAGGGTDTQYF
TRBV7-2 CASSLGAGTGVLETQYF
TRBV5-1 CASSLVAGGGNTIYF
TRBV6-5 CASKTGTGRDQPQHF
TRBV6-2/TRBV6-3 CASSYSGRGSNYGYTF
TRBV7-9 CASSSLGSDGSYEQYF
TRBV6-2/TRBV6-3 CASSHRDRAGSYEQYF
TRBV6-1 CASSDLPSGIYNEQFF
TRBV20-1 CSALGQGEAFF
TRBV6-5 CASSRDRGRYNEQFF
TRBV5-4 CASSSLQPDSISYEQYF
TRBV11-3 CASSPLSGSGNEQFF
TRBV7-2 CASSYSGTDYSPLHF
TRBV5-4 CASSSFDRGPGGELFF
TRBV2 CASSESRGPYGYTF
TRBV11-2 CASSLRDRVRTEAFF
TRBV7-9 CASSSTGGRAKNIQYF
TRBV6-2/TRBV6-3 CASSYSGRTDYGYTF
TRBV6-6 CASRTGTVSYEQYF
TRBV5-1 CASSLANGQGSGANVLTF
TRBV6-5 CATRGQGPKTQYF
TRBV11-3 CASSSVYEQYF
TRBV4-2 CASSGDRISYEQYF